The TCR beta chain under discussion was sequenced for a study of CD8 T cells in ankylosing spondylitis (TCRdb year 2017). Turning to the overall study: The study set out to find disease-linked TCR variants by profiling T cell receptor beta repertoires in ankylosing spondylitis patients and healthy donors. Samples of peripheral blood were taken, and for ankylosing spondylitis patients, synovial fluid was collected as well. In total, the full study cohort was made up of roughly 100 healthy donors and approximately 27 ankylosing spondylitis patients. Points the paper makes about the study in general: A CD8+ phenotype was shown by the disease-linked clones, which were found at relatively low frequencies in peripheral blood. Some TCR beta motif variants had previously been reported in synovial fluid and blood of reactive arthritis patients, which suggested common disease-initiation mechanisms. A TCR beta motif made up of about eight highly homologous amino acid variants appeared to be characteristic of blood from ankylosing spondylitis patients. The disease-linked clones were reported to be significantly enriched in matched synovial fluid samples from ankylosing spondylitis patients.

The CDR3 has 16 amino acids, counting the end cysteine and phenylalanine. Only the CDR3 region is kept as DNA, spanning 48 bases read in frame from base 1. V is trimmed back by 1 base and J by 9 bases, and the junction contains 11 bases that no gene match accounts for. CDR1 and CDR2, looked up from the germline V gene, are MGHRA and YSYEKL. Data came from an Illumina HiSeq 2500. Quantitative 5'-RACE with molecular barcodes was the method used to prepare the TCR beta libraries. On the study's bioinformatics: To identify disease-linked TCR variants, a new computational method was used, one built on a probabilistic model of VDJ rearrangement. TCRdb applied fastp at Q25 and MiXCR to the public reads, then kept only in-frame beta chains. Records with the same CDR3 protein are collapsed into one entry carrying the most frequent genes and DNA. The V and J calls were determined by TCRdb, not by the authors. This sample holds under 150,000 distinct CDR3 sequences; more than 15% were observed only once. The ten largest clonotypes hold 30% to 35% of the sample.

This clonotype was seen many times. No cognate antigen has been identified for it. One base away there is no much larger clone; base qualities are not given. Sample: blood, either unsorted or a sorted T cell fraction (not recorded which). Recombination linked TRBV4-1 to TRBJ2-4, and 8 junction bases match TRBD1. This TCR came from a male donor with ankylosing spondylitis. The CDR3 reads CASSQALRGRGGIQYF. Here is the DNA: TGCGCCAGCAGCCAAGCGCTCAGGGGGCGCGGAGGCATTCAGTACTTC.